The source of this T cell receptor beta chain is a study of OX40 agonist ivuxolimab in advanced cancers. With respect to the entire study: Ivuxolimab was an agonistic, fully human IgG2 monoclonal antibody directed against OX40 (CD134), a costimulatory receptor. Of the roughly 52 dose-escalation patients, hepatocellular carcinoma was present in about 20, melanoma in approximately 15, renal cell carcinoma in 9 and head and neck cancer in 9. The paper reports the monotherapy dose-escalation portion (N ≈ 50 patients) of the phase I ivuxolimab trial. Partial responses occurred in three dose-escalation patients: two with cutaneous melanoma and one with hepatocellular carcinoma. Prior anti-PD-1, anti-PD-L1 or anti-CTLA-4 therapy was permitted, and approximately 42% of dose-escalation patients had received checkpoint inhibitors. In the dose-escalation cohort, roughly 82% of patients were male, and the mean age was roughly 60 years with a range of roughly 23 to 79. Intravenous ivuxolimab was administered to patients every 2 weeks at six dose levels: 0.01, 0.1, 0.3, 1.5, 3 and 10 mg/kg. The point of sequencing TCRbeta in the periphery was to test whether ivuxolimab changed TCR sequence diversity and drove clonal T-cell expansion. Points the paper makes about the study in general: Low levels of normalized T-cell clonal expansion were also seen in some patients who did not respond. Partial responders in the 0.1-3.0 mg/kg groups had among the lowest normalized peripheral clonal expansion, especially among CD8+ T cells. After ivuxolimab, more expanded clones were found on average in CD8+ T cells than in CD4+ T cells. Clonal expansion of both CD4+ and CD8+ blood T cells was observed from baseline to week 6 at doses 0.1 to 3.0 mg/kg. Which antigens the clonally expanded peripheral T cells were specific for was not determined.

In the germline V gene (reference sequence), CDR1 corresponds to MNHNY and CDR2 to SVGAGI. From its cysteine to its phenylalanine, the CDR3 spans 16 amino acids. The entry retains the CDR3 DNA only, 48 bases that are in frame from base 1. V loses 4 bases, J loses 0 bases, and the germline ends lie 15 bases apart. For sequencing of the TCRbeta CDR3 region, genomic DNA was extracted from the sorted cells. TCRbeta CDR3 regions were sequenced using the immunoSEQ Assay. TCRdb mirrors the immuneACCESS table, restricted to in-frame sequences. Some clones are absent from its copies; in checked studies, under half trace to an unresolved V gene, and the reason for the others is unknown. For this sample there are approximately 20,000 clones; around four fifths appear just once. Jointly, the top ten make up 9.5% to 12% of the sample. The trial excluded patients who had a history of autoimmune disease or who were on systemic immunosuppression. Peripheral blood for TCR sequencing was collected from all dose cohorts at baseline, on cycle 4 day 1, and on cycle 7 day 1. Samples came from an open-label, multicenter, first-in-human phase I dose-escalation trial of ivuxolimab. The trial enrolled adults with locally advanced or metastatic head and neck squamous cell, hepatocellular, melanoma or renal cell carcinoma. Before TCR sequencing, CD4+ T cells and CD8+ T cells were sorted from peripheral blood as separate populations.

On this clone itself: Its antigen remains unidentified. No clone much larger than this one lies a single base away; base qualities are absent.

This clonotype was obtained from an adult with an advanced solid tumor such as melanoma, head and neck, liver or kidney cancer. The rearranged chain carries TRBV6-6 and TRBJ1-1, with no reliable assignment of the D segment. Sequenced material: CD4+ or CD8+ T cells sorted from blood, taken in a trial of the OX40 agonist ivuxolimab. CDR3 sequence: CASSSDLGVMNTEAFF. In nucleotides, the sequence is TGTGCCAGCAGTTCCGATCTTGGGGTGATGAACACTGAAGCTTTCTTT.